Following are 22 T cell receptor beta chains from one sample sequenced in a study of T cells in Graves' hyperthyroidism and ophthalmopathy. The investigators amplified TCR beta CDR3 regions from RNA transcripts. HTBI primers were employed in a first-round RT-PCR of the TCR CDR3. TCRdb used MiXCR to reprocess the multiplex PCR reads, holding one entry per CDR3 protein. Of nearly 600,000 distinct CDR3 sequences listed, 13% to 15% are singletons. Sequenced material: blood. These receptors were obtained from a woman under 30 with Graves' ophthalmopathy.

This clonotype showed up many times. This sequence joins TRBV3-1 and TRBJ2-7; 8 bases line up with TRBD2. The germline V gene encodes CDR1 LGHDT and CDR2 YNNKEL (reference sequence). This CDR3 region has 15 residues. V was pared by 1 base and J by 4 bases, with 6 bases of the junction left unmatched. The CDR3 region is CASSQVPGGWYEQYF. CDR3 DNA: TGTGCCAGCAGCCAAGTTCCGGGAGGGTGGTACGAGCAGTACTTC.

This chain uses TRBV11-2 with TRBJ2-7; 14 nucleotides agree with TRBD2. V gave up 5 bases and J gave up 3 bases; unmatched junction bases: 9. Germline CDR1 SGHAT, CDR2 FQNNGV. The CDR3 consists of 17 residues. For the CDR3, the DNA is TGTGCCAGCAGCCCAGAGAGGGGGACTAGCGGGAGCTACGAGCAGTACTTC. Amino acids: CASSPERGTSGSYEQYF.

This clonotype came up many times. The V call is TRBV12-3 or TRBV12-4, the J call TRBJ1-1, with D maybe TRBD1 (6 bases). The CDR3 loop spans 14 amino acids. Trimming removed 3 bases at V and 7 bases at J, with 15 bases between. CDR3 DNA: TGTGCCAGCAGTTTGAGCAGGGGAACGATTGAAGCTTTCTTT. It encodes CASSLSRGTIEAFF.

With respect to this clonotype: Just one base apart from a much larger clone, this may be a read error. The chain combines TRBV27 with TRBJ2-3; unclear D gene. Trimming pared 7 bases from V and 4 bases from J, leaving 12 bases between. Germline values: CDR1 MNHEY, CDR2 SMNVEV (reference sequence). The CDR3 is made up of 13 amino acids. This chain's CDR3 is CASTGLWADTQYF. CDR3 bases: TGTGCCAGCACTGGGCTCTGGGCAGATACGCAGTATTTT.

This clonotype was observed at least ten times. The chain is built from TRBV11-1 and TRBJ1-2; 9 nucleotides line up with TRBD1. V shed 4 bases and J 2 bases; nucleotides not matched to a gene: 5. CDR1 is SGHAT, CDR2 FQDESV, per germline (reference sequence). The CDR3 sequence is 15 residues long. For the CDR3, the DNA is TGTGCCAGCAGCTCGTCGACAGGGGGGAACTATGGCTACACCTTC. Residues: CASSSSTGGNYGYTF.

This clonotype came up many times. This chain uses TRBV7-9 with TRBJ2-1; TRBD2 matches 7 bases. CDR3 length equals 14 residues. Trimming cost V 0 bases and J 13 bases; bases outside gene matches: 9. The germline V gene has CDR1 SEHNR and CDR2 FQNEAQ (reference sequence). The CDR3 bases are TGTGCCAGCAGCTTAGCCGGCGGGAGAGGTTTTCAGTTCTTC. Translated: CASSLAGGRGFQFF.

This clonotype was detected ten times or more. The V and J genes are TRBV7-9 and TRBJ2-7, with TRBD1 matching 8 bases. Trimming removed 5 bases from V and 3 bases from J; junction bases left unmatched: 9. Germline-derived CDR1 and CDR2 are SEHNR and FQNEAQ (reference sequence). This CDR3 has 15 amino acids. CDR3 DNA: TGTGCCAGCAGCCCTACCTGGACAGGGTACTACGAGCAGTACTTC. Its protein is CASSPTWTGYYEQYF.

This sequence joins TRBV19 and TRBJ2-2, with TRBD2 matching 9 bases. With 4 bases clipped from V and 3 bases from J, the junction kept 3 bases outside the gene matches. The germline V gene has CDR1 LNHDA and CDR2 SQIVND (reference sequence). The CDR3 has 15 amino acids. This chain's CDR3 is CASSTLAGYTGELFF. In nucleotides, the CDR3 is TGTGCCAGTAGTACCCTAGCGGGATACACCGGGGAGCTGTTTTTT. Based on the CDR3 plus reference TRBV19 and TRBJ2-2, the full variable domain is DGGITQSPKYLFRKEGQNVTLSCEQNLNHDAMYWYRQDPGQGLRLIYYSQIVNDFQKGDIAEGYSVSREKKESFPLTVTSAQKNPTAFYLCASSTLAGYTGELFFGEGSRLTVL.

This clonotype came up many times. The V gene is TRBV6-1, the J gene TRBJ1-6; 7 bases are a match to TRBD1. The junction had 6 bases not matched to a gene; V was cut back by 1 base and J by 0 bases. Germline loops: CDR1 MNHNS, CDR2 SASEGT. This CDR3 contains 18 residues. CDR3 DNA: TGTGCCAGCAGTGAAGAGGCCAGGGGGAGCTCCTATAATTCACCCCTCCACTTT. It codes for CASSEEARGSSYNSPLHF.

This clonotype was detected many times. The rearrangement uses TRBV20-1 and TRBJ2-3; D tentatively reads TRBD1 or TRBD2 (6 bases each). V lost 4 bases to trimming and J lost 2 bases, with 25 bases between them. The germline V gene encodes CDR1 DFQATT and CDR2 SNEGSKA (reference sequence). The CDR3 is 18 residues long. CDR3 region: CSAKSQGFAGTLTDTQYF. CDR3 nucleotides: TGCAGTGCTAAATCTCAGGGGTTCGCGGGGACCCTCACAGATACGCAGTATTTT.

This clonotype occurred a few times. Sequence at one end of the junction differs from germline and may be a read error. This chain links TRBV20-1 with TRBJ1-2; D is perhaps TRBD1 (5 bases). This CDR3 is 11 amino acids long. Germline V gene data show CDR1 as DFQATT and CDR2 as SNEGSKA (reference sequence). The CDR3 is CPQGDNYGYTF. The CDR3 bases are TGTCCTCAAGGGGACAACTATGGCTACACCTTC.

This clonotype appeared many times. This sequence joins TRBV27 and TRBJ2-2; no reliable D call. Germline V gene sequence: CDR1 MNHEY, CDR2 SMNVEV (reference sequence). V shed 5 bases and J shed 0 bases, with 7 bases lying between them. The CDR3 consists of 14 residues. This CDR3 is CASSPNSNTGELFF. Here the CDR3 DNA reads TGTGCCAGCAGTCCAAACTCGAACACCGGGGAGCTGTTTTTT.

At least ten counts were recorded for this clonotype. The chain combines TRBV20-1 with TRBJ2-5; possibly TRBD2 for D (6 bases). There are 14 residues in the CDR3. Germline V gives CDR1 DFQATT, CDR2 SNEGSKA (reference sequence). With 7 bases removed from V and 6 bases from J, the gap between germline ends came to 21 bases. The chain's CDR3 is CSVVEGWAGQTQYF. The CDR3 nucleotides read TGCAGTGTTGTAGAGGGCTGGGCGGGACAGACCCAGTACTTC.

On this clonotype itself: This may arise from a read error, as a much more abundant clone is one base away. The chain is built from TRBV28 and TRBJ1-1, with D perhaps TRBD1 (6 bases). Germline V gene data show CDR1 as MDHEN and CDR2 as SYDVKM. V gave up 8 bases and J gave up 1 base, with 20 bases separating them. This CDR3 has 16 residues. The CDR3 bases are TGTGCCAGCGGCCTATGGGGGGGGCTTTCGAACACTGAAGCTTTCTTT. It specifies CASGLWGGLSNTEAFF.

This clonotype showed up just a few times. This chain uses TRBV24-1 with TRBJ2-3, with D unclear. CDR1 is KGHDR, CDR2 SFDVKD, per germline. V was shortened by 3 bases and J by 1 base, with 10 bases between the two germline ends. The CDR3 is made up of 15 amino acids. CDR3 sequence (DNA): TGTGCCACCAGTGATGGCTTAGGAGGCACAGATACGCAGTATTTT. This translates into CATSDGLGGTDTQYF.

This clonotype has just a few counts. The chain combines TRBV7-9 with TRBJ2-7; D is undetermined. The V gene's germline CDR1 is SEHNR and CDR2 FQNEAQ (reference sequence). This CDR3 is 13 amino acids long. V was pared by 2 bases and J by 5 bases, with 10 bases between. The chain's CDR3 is CASSLRPPHEQYF. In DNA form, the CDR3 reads TGTGCCAGCAGCTTAAGACCGCCCCACGAGCAGTACTTC.

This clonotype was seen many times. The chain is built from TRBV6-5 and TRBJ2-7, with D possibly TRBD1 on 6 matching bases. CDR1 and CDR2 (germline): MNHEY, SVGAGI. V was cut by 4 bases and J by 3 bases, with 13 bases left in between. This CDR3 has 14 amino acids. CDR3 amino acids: CASSSSGHLYEQYF. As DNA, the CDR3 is TGTGCCAGCAGTTCCTCGGGACACCTCTACGAGCAGTACTTC.

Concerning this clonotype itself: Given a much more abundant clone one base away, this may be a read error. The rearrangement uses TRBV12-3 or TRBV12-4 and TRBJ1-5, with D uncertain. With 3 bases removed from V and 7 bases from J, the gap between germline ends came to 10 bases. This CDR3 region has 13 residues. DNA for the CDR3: TGTGCCAGCAGTTTCCTGAATTGGCAGCCCCAGCATTTT. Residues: CASSFLNWQPQHF.

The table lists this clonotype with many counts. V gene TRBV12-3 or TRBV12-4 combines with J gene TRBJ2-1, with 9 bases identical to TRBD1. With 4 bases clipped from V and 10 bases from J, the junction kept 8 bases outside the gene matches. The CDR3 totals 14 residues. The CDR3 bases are TGTGCCAGCAGTTCCCAACAGGGGGCCGGGGAGCAGTTCTTC. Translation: CASSSQQGAGEQFF.

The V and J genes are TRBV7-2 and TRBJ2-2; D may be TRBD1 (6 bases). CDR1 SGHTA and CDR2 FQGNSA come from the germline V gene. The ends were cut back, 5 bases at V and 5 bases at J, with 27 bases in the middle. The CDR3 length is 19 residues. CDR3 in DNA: TGTGCCAGCAGCCCGTTTAGGGGGAGCACCTGGAGTAGGACCGGGGAGCTGTTTTTT. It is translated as CASSPFRGSTWSRTGELFF.

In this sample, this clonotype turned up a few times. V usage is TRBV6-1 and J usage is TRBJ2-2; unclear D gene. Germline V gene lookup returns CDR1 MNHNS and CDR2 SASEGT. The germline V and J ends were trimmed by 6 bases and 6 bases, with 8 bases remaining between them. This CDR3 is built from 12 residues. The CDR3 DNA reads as TGTGCCAGCAGACCCGAGGCCGGGGAGCTGTTTTTT. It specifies CASRPEAGELFF.

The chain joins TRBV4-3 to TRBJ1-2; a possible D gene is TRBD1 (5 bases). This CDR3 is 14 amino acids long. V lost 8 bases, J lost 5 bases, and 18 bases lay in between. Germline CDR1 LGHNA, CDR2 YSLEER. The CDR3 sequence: CASGGGFEVYGYTF. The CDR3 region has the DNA TGCGCCAGCGGGGGGGGTTTTGAGGTATATGGCTACACCTTC.